The 17 T cell receptor beta chains reported below all come from one sample, sequenced in a study of T cells in localized non-small cell lung cancer. Data came from immunoSEQ multiplex PCR; TCRdb stores just in-frame clones and leaves some out. The table includes about 78,000 clones, 84% detected once. The specimen was peripheral blood, collected before any cancer treatment. These receptors were collected from a man aged 40 to 70 with stage I lung adenocarcinoma.

A single count supports this clone. The rearrangement joins TRBV9 to TRBJ2-3; D is uncertain. The germline CDR1 and CDR2 sequences are SGDLS and YYNGEE. Trimming removed 3 bases at V and 5 bases at J, with 10 bases between. This CDR3 has 13 amino acids. The CDR3 DNA reads TGTGCCAGCAGCGGGCAGGAGATAGATACGCAGTATTTT. The encoded protein is CASSGQEIDTQYF.

The V gene is TRBV28, the J gene TRBJ2-3; TRBD2 matches 12 bases. Unmatched junction bases numbered 7, after V lost 6 bases and J lost 0 bases. There are 17 residues in the CDR3. Per the germline V gene, CDR1 is MDHEN and CDR2 is SYDVKM. CDR3 residues: CASSPPTSGSSTDTQYF. The CDR3 bases are TGTGCCAGCAGCCCTCCGACTAGCGGGAGTAGCACAGATACGCAGTATTTT.

The V gene is TRBV5-1, the J gene TRBJ2-3, with TRBD2 as a possible D gene (5 bases). Per germline, CDR1 SGHRS and CDR2 YFSETQ. V dropped 0 bases and J dropped 5 bases, with 16 bases sitting between them. CDR3 length equals 16 residues. CDR3 protein: CASSLAGRTAGDTQYF. In DNA form, the CDR3 reads TGCGCCAGCAGCTTGGCCGGACGGACCGCGGGAGATACGCAGTATTTT.

The gene calls are TRBV28 and TRBJ1-1, with TRBD1 matching 8 bases. CDR1 is MDHEN, CDR2 SYDVKM, per germline. There are 14 residues in the CDR3. The trim removed 7 bases at V and 11 bases at J, leaving 15 bases unmatched. The CDR3 region has the DNA TGTGCCAGCACCTATCAATTCCAGGGGGCCGGGGCTTTCTTT. Its protein product is CASTYQFQGAGAFF. Based on the CDR3 plus reference TRBV28 and TRBJ1-1, the full variable domain is DVKVTQSSRYLVKRTGEKVFLECVQDMDHENMFWYRQDPGLGLRLIYFSYDVKMKEKGDIPEGYSVSREKKERFSLILESASTNQTSMYLCASTYQFQGAGAFFGQGTRLTVV.

The gene calls are TRBV18 and TRBJ2-7; 9 bases fit TRBD1. The CDR3 sequence is 13 residues long. The V gene's germline CDR1 is KGHSH and CDR2 LQKENI. The J segment lost 5 bases and the V segment lost 2 bases, leaving 1 base of the junction unmatched. The CDR3 DNA reads TGTGCCAGCTCACCAAGGACAGGGGACGAGCAGTACTTC. This translates into CASSPRTGDEQYF. Using reference TRBV18 and TRBJ2-7 for the parts outside the CDR3, the full variable domain is NAGVMQNPRHLVRRRGQEARLRCSPMKGHSHVYWYRQLPEEGLKFMVYLQKENIIDESGMPKERFSAEFPKEGPSILRIQQVVRGDSAAYFCASSPRTGDEQYFGPGTRLTVT.

The CDR3 DNA sequence: TGTGCCAGCAGTTTCCTGACTAGCGGTCCGAGGGAGACCCAGTACTTC. It specifies CASSFLTSGPRETQYF. The chain carries TRBV27 and TRBJ2-5; TRBD2 matches at 9 bases. CDR1 MNHEY and CDR2 SMNVEV come from the germline V gene (reference sequence). The CDR3 length is 16 residues. With 3 bases clipped from V and 5 bases from J, the junction kept 10 bases outside the gene matches.

This chain joins TRBV30 and TRBJ1-1; 7 bases are a match to TRBD1. Trimming at V came to 5 bases and at J to 3 bases, leaving 6 bases not matched to a gene. CDR1 GTSNPN and CDR2 SVGIG come from the germline V gene (reference sequence). There are 13 residues in the CDR3. CDR3 DNA: TGTGCCTGGGTAGGACAGGAATACACTGAAGCTTTCTTT. Protein: CAWVGQEYTEAFF.

The chain carries TRBV6-5 and TRBJ2-7; perhaps TRBD1 as D (6 bases). The CDR3 loop spans 13 amino acids. V was pared by 5 bases and J by 0 bases, with 8 bases between. Germline CDR1 MNHEY, CDR2 SVGAGI. This CDR3 is CASSGQFSYEQYF. The CDR3 DNA reads TGTGCCAGCAGTGGACAGTTCTCCTACGAGCAGTACTTC.

This rearrangement joins TRBV6-5 to TRBJ1-2, with D hard to call. V shed 7 bases and J shed 2 bases, with 11 bases lying between them. Germline V lookup: CDR1 MNHEY, CDR2 SVGAGI. This CDR3 contains 13 residues. The CDR3 sequence: CASNWAANYGYTF. The CDR3 DNA reads as TGTGCCAGCAATTGGGCCGCGAACTATGGCTACACCTTC.

This chain links TRBV27 with TRBJ2-2; 8 nucleotides match TRBD1. The junction had 6 bases not matched to a gene; V was cut back by 5 bases and J by 1 base. Germline CDR1 is MNHEY and CDR2 is SMNVEV (reference sequence). The CDR3 extends over 16 amino acids. For the CDR3, the DNA is TGTGCCAGCAGTCCGGGACAGGCCATGAACACCGGGGAGCTGTTTTTT. Encoded protein: CASSPGQAMNTGELFF.

The rearrangement uses TRBV7-3 and TRBJ2-3; maybe TRBD1 (5 bases). Germline V gives CDR1 SGHTA, CDR2 FQGTGA. The CDR3 loop spans 13 amino acids. V shed 5 bases and J shed 2 bases, with 8 bases lying between them. Here the CDR3 DNA reads TGTGCCAGCAGCCGGACACACACAGATACGCAGTATTTT. Its translation is CASSRTHTDTQYF.

V is TRBV5-6 and J is TRBJ2-2; D gene uncertain. The germline CDR1 and CDR2 sequences are SGHDT and YYEEEE. Between the trimmed V and J ends, which lost 3 bases and 7 bases, there was a span of 13 bases. This CDR3 is 14 amino acids long. In DNA form, the CDR3 reads TGTGCCAGCAGCTATCAGACCGACGGCGGGGAGCTGTTTTTT. Amino acids: CASSYQTDGGELFF.

The genes are TRBV4-1 and TRBJ2-7; TRBD2 aligns across 7 bases. The CDR3 spans 15 residues. Germline CDR1 is MGHRA and CDR2 is YSYEKL. Trimming removed 1 base from V and 7 bases from J; junction bases left unmatched: 10. In DNA form, the CDR3 reads TGCGCCAGCAGCCAAGTCTTCGCGGGAGAGGGGGAGCAGTACTTC. Translating gives CASSQVFAGEGEQYF.

The chain links TRBV18 to TRBJ1-2; perhaps TRBD1 as D (5 bases). CDR1 is KGHSH and CDR2 is LQKENI in the germline V gene. The CDR3 totals 17 residues. Trimming removed 2 bases at V and 3 bases at J, with 19 bases between. The CDR3 region is CASSPSATQGSHYGYTF. The DNA for the CDR3 is TGTGCCAGCTCACCATCCGCCACTCAGGGATCACACTATGGCTACACCTTC.

This clone was found once. The CDR3: CASSQLAGENTGELFF. CDR3 bases: TGCGCCAGCAGCCAGTTAGCGGGAGAGAACACCGGGGAGCTGTTTTTT. The chain has TRBV5-1 and TRBJ2-2, with TRBD2 matching 9 bases. Germline CDR1 is SGHRS and CDR2 is YFSETQ. This CDR3 is built from 16 residues. V shed 4 bases, J shed 1 base, and the junction held 5 bases outside the gene matches.

The chain recombines TRBV11-2 with TRBJ2-3; D gene unclear. Germline-derived CDR1 and CDR2 are SGHAT and FQNNGV. The CDR3 has 16 residues. The V end was cut by 1 base, the J end by 0 bases, with 11 bases between. CDR3 loop: CASSLVGPSSTDTQYF. The CDR3 nucleotides are TGTGCCAGCAGCTTAGTCGGGCCCTCTAGCACAGATACGCAGTATTTT.

This clone was recorded a few times. V gene TRBV2 combines with J gene TRBJ1-4, with 7 bases identical to TRBD1. Germline V gene sequence: CDR1 SNHLY, CDR2 FYNNEI. CDR3 size: 15 residues. J was trimmed by 4 bases and V by 8 bases; bases with no gene match: 10. As DNA, the CDR3 is TGTGCCAGCCGTACACGACAGGGCGTTAATGAAAAACTGTTTTTT. It specifies CASRTRQGVNEKLFF.